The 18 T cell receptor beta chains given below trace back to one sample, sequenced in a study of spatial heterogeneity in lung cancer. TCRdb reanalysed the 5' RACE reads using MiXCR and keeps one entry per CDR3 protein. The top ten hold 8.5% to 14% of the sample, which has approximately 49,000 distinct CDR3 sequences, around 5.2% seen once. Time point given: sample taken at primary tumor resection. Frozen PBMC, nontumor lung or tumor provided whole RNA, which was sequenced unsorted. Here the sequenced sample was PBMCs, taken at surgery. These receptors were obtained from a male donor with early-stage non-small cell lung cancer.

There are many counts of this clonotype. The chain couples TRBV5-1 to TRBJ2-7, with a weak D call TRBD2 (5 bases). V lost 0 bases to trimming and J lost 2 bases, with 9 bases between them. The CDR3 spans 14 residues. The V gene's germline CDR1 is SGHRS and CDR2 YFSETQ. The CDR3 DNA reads TGCGCCAGCAGCTTGGACGGGAATACCTACGAGCAGTACTTC. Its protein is CASSLDGNTYEQYF. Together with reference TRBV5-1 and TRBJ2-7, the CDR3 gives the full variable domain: KAGVTQTPRYLIKTRGQQVTLSCSPISGHRSVSWYQQTPGQGLQFLFEYFSETQRNKGNFPGRFSGRQFSNSRSEMNVSTLELGDSALYLCASSLDGNTYEQYFGPGTRLTVT.

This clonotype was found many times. CDR3 sequence: CASHTGVTEAFF. In DNA, the CDR3 is TGTGCCAGCCACACAGGGGTCACTGAAGCTTTCTTT. The chain uses TRBV12-3 or TRBV12-4 and TRBJ1-1; 7 nucleotides agree with TRBD1. This CDR3 comprises 12 residues. J lost 4 bases, V lost 8 bases, and 4 bases had no gene match.

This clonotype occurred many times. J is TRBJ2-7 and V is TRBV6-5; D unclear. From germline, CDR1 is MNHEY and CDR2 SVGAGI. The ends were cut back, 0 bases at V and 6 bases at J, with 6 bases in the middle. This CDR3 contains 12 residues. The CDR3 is CASSYSKSEQYF. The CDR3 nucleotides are TGTGCCAGCAGTTACTCGAAGAGCGAGCAGTACTTC.

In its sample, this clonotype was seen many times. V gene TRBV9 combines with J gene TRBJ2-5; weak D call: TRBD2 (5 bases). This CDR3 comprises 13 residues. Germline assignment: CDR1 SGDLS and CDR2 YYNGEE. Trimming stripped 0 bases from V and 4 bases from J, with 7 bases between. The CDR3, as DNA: TGTGCCAGCAGCGTAGCGGCGGGAGAGACCCAGTACTTC. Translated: CASSVAAGETQYF.

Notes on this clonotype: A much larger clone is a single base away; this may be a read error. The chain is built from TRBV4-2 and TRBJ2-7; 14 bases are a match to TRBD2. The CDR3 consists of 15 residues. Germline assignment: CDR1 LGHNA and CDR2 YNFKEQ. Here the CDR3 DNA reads TGTGCCAGCAGCCGGGGGACTAGCGGGAGCTACGGGCAGTACTTC. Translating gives CASSRGTSGSYGQYF.

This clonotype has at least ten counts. CDR3: CASSEARASSTDTQYF. DNA of the CDR3: TGTGCCAGCAGTGAAGCCCGGGCGTCCAGCACAGATACGCAGTATTTT. V usage is TRBV2 and J usage is TRBJ2-3; D is ambiguous. V lost 0 bases to trimming and J lost 0 bases, with 10 bases between them. Germline values: CDR1 SNHLY, CDR2 FYNNEI. The CDR3 has 16 residues.

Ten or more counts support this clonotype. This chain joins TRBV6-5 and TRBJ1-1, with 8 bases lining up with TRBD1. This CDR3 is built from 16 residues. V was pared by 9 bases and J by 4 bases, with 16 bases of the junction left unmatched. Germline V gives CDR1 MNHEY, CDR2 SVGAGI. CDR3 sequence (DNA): TGTGCCAGTAATACCGGAGACAGGGGTACGGGCACTGAAGCTTTCTTT. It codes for CASNTGDRGTGTEAFF.

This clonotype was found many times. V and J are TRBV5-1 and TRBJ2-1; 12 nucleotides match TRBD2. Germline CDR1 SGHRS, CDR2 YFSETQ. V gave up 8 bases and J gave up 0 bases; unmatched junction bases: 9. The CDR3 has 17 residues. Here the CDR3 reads CASRKTSGSDSYNEQFF. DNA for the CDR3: TGCGCCAGTCGTAAGACTAGCGGGAGTGACTCCTACAATGAGCAGTTCTTC.

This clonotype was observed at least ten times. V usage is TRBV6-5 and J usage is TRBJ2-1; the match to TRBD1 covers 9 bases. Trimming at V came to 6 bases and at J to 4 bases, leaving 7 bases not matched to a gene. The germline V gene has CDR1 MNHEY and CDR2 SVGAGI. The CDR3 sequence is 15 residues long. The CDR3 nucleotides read TGTGCCAGCAGGCCCGGGACAGGGTCATACAATGAGCAGTTCTTC. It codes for CASRPGTGSYNEQFF.

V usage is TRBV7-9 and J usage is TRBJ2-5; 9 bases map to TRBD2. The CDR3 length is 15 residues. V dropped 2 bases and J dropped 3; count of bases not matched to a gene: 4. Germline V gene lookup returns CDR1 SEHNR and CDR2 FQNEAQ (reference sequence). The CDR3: CASSLPLAGKETQYF. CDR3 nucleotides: TGTGCCAGCAGCTTACCCCTAGCGGGAAAAGAGACCCAGTACTTC.

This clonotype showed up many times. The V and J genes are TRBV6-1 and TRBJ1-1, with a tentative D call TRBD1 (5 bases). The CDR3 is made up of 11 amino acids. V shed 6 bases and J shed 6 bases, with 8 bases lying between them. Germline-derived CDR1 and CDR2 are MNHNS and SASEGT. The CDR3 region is CASSQGPEAFF. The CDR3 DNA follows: TGTGCCAGCAGCCAGGGCCCTGAAGCTTTCTTT.

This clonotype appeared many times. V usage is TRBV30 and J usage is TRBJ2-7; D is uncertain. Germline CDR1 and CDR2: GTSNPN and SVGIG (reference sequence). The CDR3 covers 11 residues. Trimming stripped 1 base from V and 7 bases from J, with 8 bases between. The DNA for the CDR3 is TGTGCCTGGAGTGGCGGTGGGGAGCAGTACTTC. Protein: CAWSGGGEQYF.

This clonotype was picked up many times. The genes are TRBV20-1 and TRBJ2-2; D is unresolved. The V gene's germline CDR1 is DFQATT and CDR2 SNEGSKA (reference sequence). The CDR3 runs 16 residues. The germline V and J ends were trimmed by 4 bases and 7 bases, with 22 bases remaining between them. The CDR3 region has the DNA TGCAGTGCTAACGTTCTCGTTTCTAGTTCCCACGGGGAGCTGTTTTTT. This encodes CSANVLVSSSHGELFF.

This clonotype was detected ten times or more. The CDR3 region is CASRDPFNEKLFF. CDR3 sequence (DNA): TGTGCCAGCAGGGACCCCTTTAATGAAAAACTGTTTTTT. The V call is TRBV12-3 or TRBV12-4, the J call TRBJ1-4; D unclear. The V gene lost 6 bases and the J gene lost 4 bases, with 9 bases spanning the gap. The CDR3 sequence is 13 residues long.

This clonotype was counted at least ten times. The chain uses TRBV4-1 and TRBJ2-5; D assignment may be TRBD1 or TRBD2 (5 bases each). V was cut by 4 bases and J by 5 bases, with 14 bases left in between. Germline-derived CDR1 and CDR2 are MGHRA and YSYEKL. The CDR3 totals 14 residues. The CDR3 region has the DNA TGCGCCAGCAGCCCGGGACCTCTCTCGGAGACCCAGTACTTC. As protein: CASSPGPLSETQYF.

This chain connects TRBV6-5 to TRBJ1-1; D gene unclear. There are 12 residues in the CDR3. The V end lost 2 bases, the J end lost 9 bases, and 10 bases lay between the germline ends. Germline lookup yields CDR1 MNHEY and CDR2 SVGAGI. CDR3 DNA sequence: TGTGCCAGCAGTTACACCCTCGGAAAAGCTTTCTTT. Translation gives CASSYTLGKAFF.

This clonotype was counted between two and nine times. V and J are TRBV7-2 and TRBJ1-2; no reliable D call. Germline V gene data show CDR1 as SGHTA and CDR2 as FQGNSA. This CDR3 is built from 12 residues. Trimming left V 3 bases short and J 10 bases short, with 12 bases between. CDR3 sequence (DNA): TGTGCCAGCAGCTTCTCCAGTGAATCCTACACCTTC. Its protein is CASSFSSESYTF.

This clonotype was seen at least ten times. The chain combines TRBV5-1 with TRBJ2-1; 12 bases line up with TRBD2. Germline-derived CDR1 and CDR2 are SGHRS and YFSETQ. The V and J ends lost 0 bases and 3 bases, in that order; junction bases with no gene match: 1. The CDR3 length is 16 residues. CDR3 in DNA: TGCGCCAGCAGCTTGGGGACTAGCGGGAACTACAATGAGCAGTTCTTC. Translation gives CASSLGTSGNYNEQFF.